The rows below give T cell receptor beta chains drawn from one sample of a study of T cells in Graves' hyperthyroidism and ophthalmopathy. TCRdb reprocessed the multiplex PCR reads with MiXCR, giving one entry per CDR3 protein. The table lists some 400,000 distinct CDR3 sequences, about 20% of them singletons. The sample taken for sequencing was blood. All receptors come from a woman aged 18-29 years with Graves' hyperthyroidism. The CDR3 runs from the conserved cysteine through the conserved F or W. A D gene is named only where the DNA matches it firmly. Clone size is shown for a subset of rows, as once, few, many or a class of expanded clone.

d_gene | j_gene | abundance | v_gene | CDR3aa | CDR3nt
NA | TRBJ1-1 | many | TRBV10-3 | CATAGDRDEAFF | TGTGCCACGGCGGGGGATCGTGATGAAGCTTTCTTT
NA | TRBJ2-7 | many | TRBV28 | CASSLGLGYEQYF | TGTGCCAGCAGTTTGGGCCTCGGCTACGAGCAGTACTTC
NA | TRBJ2-7 | few | TRBV11-2 | CASSLVSFTGYEQYF | TGTGCCAGCAGCTTAGTCTCCTTTACAGGCTACGAGCAGTACTTC
NA | TRBJ1-1 | many | TRBV20-1 | CSAADGETVTEAFF | TGCAGTGCTGCAGACGGGGAGACGGTCACTGAAGCTTTCTTT
NA | TRBJ2-7 | NA | TRBV3-1 | CASSLTDLYEQYF | TGTGCCAGCAGCCTGACAGACCTCTACGAGCAGTACTTC
NA | TRBJ2-2 | many | TRBV24-1 | CATSDSGDQNTGELFF | TGTGCCACCAGTGATTCGGGGGATCAGAACACCGGGGAGCTGTTTTTT
NA | TRBJ1-1 | many | TRBV7-3 | CASSGKPNTEAFF | TGTGCCAGCAGTGGGAAACCGAACACTGAAGCTTTCTTT
TRBD1 | TRBJ1-1 | many | TRBV10-3 | CAISESGTAHTEAFF | TGTGCCATCAGTGAGTCGGGGACAGCGCACACTGAAGCTTTCTTT
TRBD1 | TRBJ1-1 | many | TRBV19 | CASSMLTGGGAEAFF | TGTGCCAGTAGTATGCTTACAGGGGGAGGGGCTGAAGCTTTCTTT
TRBD1 | TRBJ1-2 | NA | TRBV12-3/TRBV12-4 | CASSLGTGTGYGYTF | TGTGCCAGCAGTTTGGGGACAGGGACGGGATATGGCTACACCTTC
TRBD1 | TRBJ1-6 | few | TRBV20-1 | CSAPVRGPSLNSPLHF | TGCAGTGCCCCCGTAAGGGGGCCGTCTCTTAATTCACCCCTCCACTTT
NA | TRBJ2-7 | NA | TRBV12-3/TRBV12-4 | CASTDAGTPYEQYF | TGTGCCAGCACTGACGCCGGGACACCCTACGAGCAGTACTTC
TRBD2 | TRBJ2-5 | NA | TRBV19 | CASAPSAGGAETQYF | TGTGCCAGTGCCCCCTCTGCGGGGGGGGCAGAGACCCAGTACTTC
NA | TRBJ1-2 | many | TRBV6-5 | CASRLHSANYGYTF | TGTGCCAGCAGGTTACACTCAGCTAACTATGGCTACACCTTC
NA | TRBJ2-1 | NA | TRBV12-5 | CASGPSGTIDNEQFF | TGTGCTAGTGGTCCAAGTGGGACGATAGACAATGAGCAGTTCTTC
NA | TRBJ1-3 | many | TRBV12-3/TRBV12-4 | CASGGQGNTIYF | TGTGCCAGCGGGGGACAAGGAAACACCATATATTTT
NA | TRBJ2-6 | many | TRBV15 | CATSRDPGSGANVLTF | TGTGCCACCAGCAGAGATCCGGGCTCTGGGGCCAACGTCCTGACTTTC
TRBD2 | TRBJ2-2 | NA | TRBV11-2 | CAGSLVAGGHHTGELFF | TGTGCCGGCAGCTTAGTAGCGGGGGGGCATCACACCGGGGAGCTGTTTTTT
NA | TRBJ1-5 | NA | TRBV20-1 | CSARGSWDQPQHF | TGCAGTGCTAGGGGTTCATGGGATCAGCCCCAGCATTTT
NA | TRBJ2-7 | once | TRBV28 | CASSELGSAYEQYF | TGTGCCAGCAGTGAGCTCGGGTCTGCTTACGAGCAGTACTTC
NA | TRBJ1-2 | NA | TRBV24-1 | CATSDFAWDYGYTF | TGTGCCACCAGTGATTTCGCCTGGGACTATGGCTACACCTTC
NA | TRBJ2-7 | NA | TRBV6-1 | CASRAQGYEQYF | TGTGCCAGCAGAGCACAGGGTTACGAGCAGTACTTC
TRBD1 | TRBJ2-7 | few | TRBV18 | CASSPRDRNYEQYF | TGTGCCAGCTCACCACGGGACAGGAACTACGAGCAGTACTTC
NA | TRBJ1-5 | many | TRBV27 | CASSPRATVYSNQPQHF | TGTGCCAGCAGTCCCCGTGCGACAGTCTATAGCAATCAGCCCCAGCATTTT
NA | TRBJ1-5 | many | TRBV15 | CATSRDNQPQHF | TGTGCCACCAGCAGAGATAACCAGCCCCAGCATTTT
TRBD1 | TRBJ1-6 | NA | TRBV9 | CASSAQGGIWSPLHF | TGTGCCAGCAGCGCCCAGGGGGGGATTTGGTCACCCCTCCACTTT
TRBD1 | TRBJ1-1 | many | TRBV15 | CATSRDLGRGEAFF | TGTGCCACCAGCAGAGATCTCGGCAGGGGGGAGGCTTTCTTT
TRBD1 | TRBJ2-3 | few | TRBV12-3/TRBV12-4 | CASRGQGIVTDTQYF | TGTGCCAGCAGAGGACAGGGAATTGTTACAGATACGCAGTATTTT
TRBD2 | TRBJ2-5 | NA | TRBV12-3/TRBV12-4 | CASSLTSGGPRTQYF | TGTGCCAGCAGTCTGACTAGCGGGGGCCCCAGGACCCAGTACTTC
NA | TRBJ2-7 | many | TRBV20-1 | CSARDAGSLSEQYF | TGCAGTGCTAGAGATGCGGGGAGTCTGAGCGAGCAGTACTTC
NA | TRBJ1-1 | few | TRBV6-5 | CASSYSGGGPTEAFF | TGTGCCAGCAGTTACTCAGGAGGGGGACCCACTGAAGCTTTCTTT